This T cell receptor beta chain was retrieved from a study of OX40 agonist ivuxolimab in advanced cancers. CDR3 length equals 15 residues. Germline CDR1 is SNHLY and CDR2 is FYNNEI. Trimming pared 1 base from V and 1 base from J, leaving 10 bases between. Some clones are missing from TCRdb's copy, which holds only in-frame ones; the method was immunoSEQ multiplex PCR. The sample consists of 90,000 or so clones, approximately 87% of them appearing once. As for this clone: The conserved phenylalanine or tryptophan is not found at the CDR3 terminus, so this likely reflects a read error.

The chain combines TRBV2 with TRBJ1-2; no clear D. This TCR derives from an adult with an advanced solid tumor such as melanoma, head and neck, liver or kidney cancer. The source material was CD4+ or CD8+ T cells sorted from blood, sampled in a trial of the OX40 agonist ivuxolimab. Here the CDR3 reads CASSEDFGNNYGYTL. CDR3 DNA: TGTGCCAGCAGTGAAGACTTTGGGAATAACTATGGCTACACCCTC.